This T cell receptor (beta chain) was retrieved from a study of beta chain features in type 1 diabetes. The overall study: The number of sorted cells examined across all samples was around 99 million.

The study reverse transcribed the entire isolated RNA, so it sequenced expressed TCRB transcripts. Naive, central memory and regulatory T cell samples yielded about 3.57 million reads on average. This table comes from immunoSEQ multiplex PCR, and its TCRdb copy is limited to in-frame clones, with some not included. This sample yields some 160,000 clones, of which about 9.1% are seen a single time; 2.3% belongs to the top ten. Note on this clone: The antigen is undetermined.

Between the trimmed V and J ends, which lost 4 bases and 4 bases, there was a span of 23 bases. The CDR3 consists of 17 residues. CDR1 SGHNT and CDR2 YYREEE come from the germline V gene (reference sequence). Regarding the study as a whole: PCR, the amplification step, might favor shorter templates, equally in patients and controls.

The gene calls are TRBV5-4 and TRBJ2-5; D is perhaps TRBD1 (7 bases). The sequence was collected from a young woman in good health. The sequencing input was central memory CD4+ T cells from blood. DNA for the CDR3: TGTGCCAGCAGCCGAAGGACAGGAGGGGGTCAATCAGAGACCCAGTACTTC. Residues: CASSRRTGGGQSETQYF.